These 26 T cell receptor beta chains share one sample of origin, sequenced in a study of Graves' ophthalmopathy and Graves' hyperthyroidism. For repertoire sequencing, the TCR beta CDR3 regions were amplified from RNA transcripts. HTBI primers were employed in first-round RT-PCR, then a second-round multiplex PCR followed. TCRdb recomputed calls from the multiplex PCR reads with MiXCR, one row per CDR3 protein. The data hold 200,000 to 250,000 distinct CDR3 sequences, with approximately 21% observed a single time. The specimen sequenced was peripheral blood. All receptors come from a woman between 45 and 60 years old with Graves' ophthalmopathy.

The genes are TRBV28 and TRBJ1-5; no clear D gene. Deletions cut 6 bases from V and 4 bases from J, with 22 bases between. Per germline, CDR1 MDHEN and CDR2 SYDVKM. The CDR3 spans 17 residues. Here the CDR3 reads CASSAGGLEGWNQPQHF. The CDR3 region has the DNA TGTGCCAGCAGCGCCGGAGGTCTGGAGGGATGGAATCAGCCCCAGCATTTT.

This clonotype was recorded many times. The chain uses TRBV6-5 and TRBJ2-5, with D perhaps matching TRBD2 (6 bases). Germline V CDR1 and CDR2: MNHEY, SVGAGI. The V and J ends lost 8 bases and 5 bases respectively, with 24 bases between them. CDR3 size: 16 residues. The CDR3 reads CASYDPREIGGETQYF. The CDR3 nucleotides are TGTGCCAGCTACGACCCCCGGGAGATAGGAGGGGAGACCCAGTACTTC.

This clonotype appeared many times. J is TRBJ2-2 and V is TRBV5-1; D gene ambiguous. Germline V gives CDR1 SGHRS, CDR2 YFSETQ. This CDR3 contains 11 residues. The ends were cut back, 6 bases at V and 3 bases at J, with 3 bases in the middle. The CDR3 DNA reads TGCGCCAGCACGGACACCGGGGAGCTGTTTTTT. Amino acids: CASTDTGELFF.

In regard to this clonotype: A much larger clone differs from this one at a single base, so this may be a read error. V gene TRBV7-6 combines with J gene TRBJ2-7; the D gene could be TRBD1 or TRBD2 (5 bases each). The CDR3 consists of 14 residues. Germline values: CDR1 SGHVS, CDR2 FNYEAQ. The chain's CDR3 is CASGLWDGSYEQYF. The CDR3 nucleotides are TGTGCCAGCGGCTTATGGGACGGCTCCTACGAGCAGTACTTC.

The table lists this clonotype with a few counts. The genes are TRBV18 and TRBJ1-5; perhaps TRBD1 as D (5 bases). V lost 6 bases, J lost 4 bases, and 13 bases lay in between. CDR3 length equals 14 residues. Per the germline V gene, CDR1 is KGHSH and CDR2 is LQKENI. CDR3 DNA sequence: TGTGCCAGCTCCGGGGGTCTCGGTAATCAGCCCCAGCATTTT. As protein: CASSGGLGNQPQHF. Supplemented by reference TRBV18 and TRBJ1-5, the full variable domain reads NAGVMQNPRHLVRRRGQEARLRCSPMKGHSHVYWYRQLPEEGLKFMVYLQKENIIDESGMPKERFSAEFPKEGPSILRIQQVVRGDSAAYFCASSGGLGNQPQHFGDGTRLSIL.

This clonotype was detected many times. The CDR3 spells CSVSTGGGGELFF. The CDR3 DNA reads TGCAGCGTTTCGACAGGGGGAGGCGGGGAGCTGTTTTTT. The chain couples TRBV29-1 to TRBJ2-2, with 9 bases matching TRBD1. In germline, CDR1 is SQVTM, CDR2 ANQGSEA. V lost 5 bases, J lost 7 bases, and 5 bases stayed unmatched. This CDR3 region has 13 residues.

This clonotype was observed a few times. The chain recombines TRBV6-1 with TRBJ1-2; 7 nucleotides agree with TRBD1. This CDR3 comprises 13 residues. CDR1 is MNHNS, CDR2 SASEGT, per germline. The V gene end was trimmed by 6 bases and the J gene end by 8 bases; junction bases not matched to a gene: 9. The CDR3 nucleotides read TGTGCCAGCAGCATCGACAGGGTTGGAGGCTACACCTTC. It codes for CASSIDRVGGYTF.

This clonotype has just a few counts. The chain links TRBV7-8 to TRBJ2-5; TRBD2 is a possible D gene (7 bases). Germline assignment: CDR1 SGHVS and CDR2 FQNEAQ. The V end lost 8 bases, the J end lost 1 base, and 11 bases lay between the germline ends. The length of the CDR3 is 13 residues. Here the CDR3 reads CASAGAIQETQYF. CDR3 in DNA: TGTGCCAGCGCGGGGGCAATCCAAGAGACCCAGTACTTC.

This clonotype has ten or more counts. The V and J genes are TRBV7-9 and TRBJ1-1, with D maybe TRBD1 (5 bases). With 10 bases removed from V and 0 bases from J, the gap between germline ends came to 15 bases. CDR1 is SEHNR and CDR2 is FQNEAQ in the germline V gene (reference sequence). The CDR3 runs 14 residues. CDR3 amino acids: CAIQGDGMNTEAFF. The CDR3 nucleotides read TGTGCCATTCAAGGGGACGGAATGAACACTGAAGCTTTCTTT. Full variable domain (outside the CDR3, taken from reference TRBV7-9 and TRBJ1-1): DTGVSQNPRHKITKRGQNVTFRCDPISEHNRLYWYRQTLGQGPEFLTYFQNEAQLEKSRLLSDRFSAERPKGSFSTLEIQRTEQGDSAMYLCAIQGDGMNTEAFFGQGTRLTVV.

This clonotype was detected many times. The chain is built from TRBV6-5 and TRBJ1-3; a weak D match, TRBD1 (6 bases). CDR3 length: 14 amino acids. Germline V CDR1 and CDR2: MNHEY, SVGAGI. The V gene lost 8 bases and the J gene lost 0 bases, with 11 bases spanning the gap. The CDR3 coding sequence is TGTGCCAGCGGAGGACAGTCCTCTGGAAACACCATATATTTT. Translating it yields CASGGQSSGNTIYF.

This clonotype was seen once. This chain connects TRBV20-1 to TRBJ1-6; no definite D call. Germline V gene lookup returns CDR1 DFQATT and CDR2 SNEGSKA (reference sequence). The CDR3 length is 12 residues. The germline V and J ends were trimmed by 3 bases and 10 bases, with 10 bases remaining between them. The CDR3 protein is CSASPPDSPLHF. In nucleotides, the CDR3 is TGCAGTGCTAGCCCACCGGACTCACCCCTCCACTTT.

In its sample, this clonotype was seen many times. V is TRBV11-1 and J is TRBJ2-2, with D perhaps TRBD2 (5 bases). The CDR3 covers 16 residues. Germline-derived CDR1 and CDR2 are SGHAT and FQDESV (reference sequence). Trimming stripped 4 bases from V and 7 bases from J, with 19 bases between. In DNA form, the CDR3 reads TGTGCCAGCAGCTCTGACTATCCCTCGGTGGGCGGGGAGCTGTTTTTT. Residues: CASSSDYPSVGGELFF.

In its sample, this clonotype was seen many times. The V and J genes are TRBV10-3 and TRBJ2-5; no definite D call. The V end was cut by 3 bases, the J end by 2 bases, with 7 bases between. The CDR3 contains 13 residues. Looked up from germline, CDR1 is ENHRY and CDR2 is SYGVKD. CDR3 bases: TGTGCCATCAGTGAACCTAAGCAAGAGACCCAGTACTTC. Translating it yields CAISEPKQETQYF.

This clonotype was picked up one time. This sequence joins TRBV7-9 and TRBJ2-7; D gene ambiguous. This CDR3 contains 12 residues. Trimming took 7 bases from V and 3 from J, leaving 10 bases between them. Germline V lookup: CDR1 SEHNR, CDR2 FQNEAQ (reference sequence). CDR3 DNA sequence: TGTGCCAGCACGACAACTAACTACGAGCAGTACTTC. Translation gives CASTTTNYEQYF.

V gene TRBV4-1 combines with J gene TRBJ1-2, with D perhaps matching TRBD1 (6 bases). CDR1 is MGHRA and CDR2 is YSYEKL in the germline V gene. The CDR3 is made up of 17 amino acids. Trimming took 0 bases from V and 5 from J, leaving 19 bases between them. In nucleotides, the CDR3 is TGCGCCAGCAGCCAAGAGTCATGGGGGGGCTCTATTTATGGCTACACCTTC. This codes for CASSQESWGGSIYGYTF.

This clonotype was detected ten times or more. J is TRBJ2-7 and V is TRBV12-3 or TRBV12-4; D tentatively fits TRBD1 or TRBD2 (5 bases each). The CDR3 is 12 residues long. Trimming took 4 bases from V and 5 from J, leaving 9 bases between them. CDR3 loop: CASSSWGNEQYF. The DNA of the CDR3 is TGTGCCAGCAGTTCTTGGGGGAACGAGCAGTACTTC.

This clonotype was picked up many times. This chain connects TRBV6-1 to TRBJ1-1; D not resolved. CDR3 length: 16 residues. Germline CDR1 MNHNS, CDR2 SASEGT. The ends were cut back, 0 bases at V and 6 bases at J, with 17 bases in the middle. The CDR3 bases are TGTGCCAGCAGTGAAGCGTCGGGCCCCGGGCCCCCTGAAGCTTTCTTT. Protein product: CASSEASGPGPPEAFF.

The chain couples TRBV19 to TRBJ2-7, with TRBD1 matching over 7 bases. The CDR3 runs 14 residues. Trimming removed 5 bases from V and 2 bases from J; junction bases left unmatched: 6. CDR1 and CDR2 (germline): LNHDA, SQIVND (reference sequence). The CDR3 reads CASSVGQAPYEQYF. DNA for the CDR3: TGTGCCAGTAGTGTCGGACAGGCTCCCTACGAGCAGTACTTC.

This clonotype was detected ten times or more. V usage is TRBV28 and J usage is TRBJ1-2; D is ambiguous. V gave up 10 bases and J gave up 4 bases, with 22 bases separating them. Looked up from germline, CDR1 is MDHEN and CDR2 is SYDVKM. The CDR3 sequence is 15 residues long. CDR3 loop: CATAPPFRQLYGYTF. CDR3 coding DNA: TGTGCCACTGCGCCCCCCTTCCGGCAACTCTATGGCTACACCTTC.

The chain couples TRBV27 to TRBJ2-7; 15 bases fit TRBD2. The germline gives CDR1 MNHEY, CDR2 SMNVEV (reference sequence). There are 19 residues in the CDR3. V was pared by 5 bases and J by 5 bases, with 16 bases of the junction left unmatched. The CDR3 loop is CASSPWDNGLAGGLNEQYF. CDR3 coding DNA: TGTGCCAGCAGTCCCTGGGACAACGGACTAGCGGGAGGGTTGAACGAGCAGTACTTC.

This clonotype came up many times. This chain joins TRBV30 and TRBJ2-2; the D is unclear. Germline loops: CDR1 GTSNPN, CDR2 SVGIG (reference sequence). The V end was cut by 3 bases, the J end by 1 base, with 6 bases between. The CDR3 extends over 13 amino acids. CDR3 region: CAWRTENTGELFF. The CDR3 DNA sequence: TGTGCCTGGAGGACTGAGAACACCGGGGAGCTGTTTTTT.

This clonotype was counted ten times or more. V gene TRBV2 combines with J gene TRBJ2-7, with 11 bases fitting TRBD2. CDR3 length: 16 residues. From germline, CDR1 is SNHLY and CDR2 FYNNEI. Unmatched junction bases numbered 11, after V lost 6 bases and J lost 4 bases. This CDR3 reads CASRGATSGIIYEQYF. In DNA, the CDR3 is TGTGCCAGCAGGGGGGCGACTAGCGGGATTATTTACGAGCAGTACTTC.

On this clonotype: Relative to the germline gene, one junction end is altered; a read error may explain this. The gene calls are TRBV28 and TRBJ1-5; the D gene is possibly TRBD1 (5 bases). This CDR3 contains 17 residues. Germline CDR1 and CDR2: MDHEN and SYDVKM. The CDR3 protein is CASSPNTGLYSNQLQHF. The CDR3 bases are TGTGCCAGCAGCCCTAACACAGGACTATATAGCAATCAGCTCCAGCATTTT.

The V gene is TRBV2, the J gene TRBJ1-2; TRBD1 matches at 10 bases. V lost 3 bases, J lost 8 bases, and 9 bases stayed unmatched. Germline V gene sequence: CDR1 SNHLY, CDR2 FYNNEI. CDR3 length: 15 residues. The CDR3 is CASSDWATGGWGYTF. For the CDR3, the DNA is TGTGCCAGCAGTGATTGGGCGACAGGGGGCTGGGGCTACACCTTC. The variable domain in full, completed from reference TRBV2 and TRBJ1-2, reads EPEVTQTPSHQVTQMGQEVILRCVPISNHLYFYWYRQILGQKVEFLVSFYNNEISEKSEIFDDQFSVERPDGSNFTLKIRSTKLEDSAMYFCASSDWATGGWGYTFGSGTRLTVV.

The J gene is TRBJ2-5, the V gene TRBV5-1, with D possibly being TRBD1 or TRBD2 (6 bases each). The V end lost 0 bases, the J end lost 7 bases, and 16 bases lay between the germline ends. The CDR3 length is 15 residues. Germline CDR1 and CDR2: SGHRS and YFSETQ. CDR3 sequence reads: CASSLAPGAGGTQYF. The CDR3 DNA reads as TGCGCCAGCAGCTTGGCGCCGGGGGCTGGGGGGACCCAGTACTTC. The variable domain in full, with the rest retrieved from reference TRBV5-1 and TRBJ2-5, is KAGVTQTPRYLIKTRGQQVTLSCSPISGHRSVSWYQQTPGQGLQFLFEYFSETQRNKGNFPGRFSGRQFSNSRSEMNVSTLELGDSALYLCASSLAPGAGGTQYFGPGTRLLVL.

This clonotype showed up many times. The chain joins TRBV5-1 to TRBJ2-7, with 8 bases lining up with TRBD1. CDR3 length equals 15 residues. The germline gives CDR1 SGHRS, CDR2 YFSETQ. The V and J ends lost 4 bases and 6 bases, in that order; junction bases with no gene match: 12. CDR3 sequence: CASSPGGTGRAEQYF. The CDR3 DNA reads TGCGCCAGCAGCCCTGGAGGGACAGGTAGGGCCGAGCAGTACTTC.